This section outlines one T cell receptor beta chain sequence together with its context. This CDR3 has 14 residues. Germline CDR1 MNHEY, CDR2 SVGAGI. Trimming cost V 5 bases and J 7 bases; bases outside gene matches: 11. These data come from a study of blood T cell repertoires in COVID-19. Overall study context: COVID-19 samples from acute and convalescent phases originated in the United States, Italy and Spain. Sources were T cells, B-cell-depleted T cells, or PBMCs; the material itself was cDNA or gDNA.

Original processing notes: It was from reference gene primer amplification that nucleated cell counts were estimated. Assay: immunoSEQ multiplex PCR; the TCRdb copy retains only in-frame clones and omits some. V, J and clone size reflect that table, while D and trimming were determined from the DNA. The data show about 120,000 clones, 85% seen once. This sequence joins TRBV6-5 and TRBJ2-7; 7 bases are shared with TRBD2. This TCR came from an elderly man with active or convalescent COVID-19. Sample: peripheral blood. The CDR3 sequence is CASSNGRPLGEQYF. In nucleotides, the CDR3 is TGTGCCAGCAGTAACGGGAGGCCCCTAGGGGAGCAGTACTTC.